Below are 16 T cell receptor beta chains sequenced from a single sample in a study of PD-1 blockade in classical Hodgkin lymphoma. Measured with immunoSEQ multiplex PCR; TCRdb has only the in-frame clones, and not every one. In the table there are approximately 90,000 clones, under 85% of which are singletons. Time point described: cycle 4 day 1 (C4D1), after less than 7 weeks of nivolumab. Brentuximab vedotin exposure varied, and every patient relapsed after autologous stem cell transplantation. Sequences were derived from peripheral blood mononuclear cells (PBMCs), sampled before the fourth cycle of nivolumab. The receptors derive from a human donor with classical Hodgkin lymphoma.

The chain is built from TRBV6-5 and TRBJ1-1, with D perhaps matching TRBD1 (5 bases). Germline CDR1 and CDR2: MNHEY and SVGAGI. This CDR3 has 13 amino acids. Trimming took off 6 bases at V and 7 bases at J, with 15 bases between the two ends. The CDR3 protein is CASRVSGEVEAFF. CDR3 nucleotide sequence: TGTGCCAGCAGAGTGTCGGGGGAAGTTGAAGCTTTCTTT.

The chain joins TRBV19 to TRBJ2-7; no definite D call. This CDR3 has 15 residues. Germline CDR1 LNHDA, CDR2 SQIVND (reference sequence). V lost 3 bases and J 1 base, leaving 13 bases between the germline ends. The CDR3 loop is CASSMRRSYSYEQYF. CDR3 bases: TGTGCCAGTAGTATGCGGCGGAGTTATTCCTACGAGCAGTACTTC.

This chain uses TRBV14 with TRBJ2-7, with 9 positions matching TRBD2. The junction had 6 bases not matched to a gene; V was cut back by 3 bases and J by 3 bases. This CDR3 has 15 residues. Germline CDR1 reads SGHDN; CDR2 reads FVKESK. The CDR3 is CASSQSQLAGYEQYF. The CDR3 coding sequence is TGTGCCAGCAGCCAGAGCCAACTAGCGGGCTACGAGCAGTACTTC.

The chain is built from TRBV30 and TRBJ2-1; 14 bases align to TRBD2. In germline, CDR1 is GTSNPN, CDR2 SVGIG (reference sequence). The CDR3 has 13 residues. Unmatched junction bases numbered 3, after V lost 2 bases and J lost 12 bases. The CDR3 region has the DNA TGTGCCTGGAGTTACGGACTAGCGGGAGGGCAGTTCTTC. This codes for CAWSYGLAGGQFF.

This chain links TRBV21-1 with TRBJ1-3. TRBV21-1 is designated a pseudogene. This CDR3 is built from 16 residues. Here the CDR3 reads CASSRPGANSGNTIYF. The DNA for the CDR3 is TGTGCCAGCAGCAGGCCGGGGGCGAACTCTGGAAACACCATATATTTT.

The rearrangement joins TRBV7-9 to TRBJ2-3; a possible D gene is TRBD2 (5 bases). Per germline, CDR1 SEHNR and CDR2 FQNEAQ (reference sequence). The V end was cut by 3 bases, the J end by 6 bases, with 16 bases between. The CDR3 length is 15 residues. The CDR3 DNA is TGTGCCAGCAGCTTGGGTAGTGGGAGTTATGATACGCAGTATTTT. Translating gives CASSLGSGSYDTQYF.

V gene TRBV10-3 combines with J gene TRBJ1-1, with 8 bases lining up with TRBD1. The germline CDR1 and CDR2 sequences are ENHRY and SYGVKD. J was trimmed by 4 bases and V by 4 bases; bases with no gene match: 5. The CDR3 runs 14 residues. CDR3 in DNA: TGTGCCATCAGTGGGACAGGGAGGAGCACTGAAGCTTTCTTT. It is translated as CAISGTGRSTEAFF.

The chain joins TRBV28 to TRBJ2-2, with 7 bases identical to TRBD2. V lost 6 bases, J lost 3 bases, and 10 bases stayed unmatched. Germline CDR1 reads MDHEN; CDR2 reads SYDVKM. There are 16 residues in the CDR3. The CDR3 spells CASSHPRGRDTGELFF. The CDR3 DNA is TGTGCCAGCAGCCATCCACGGGGGAGGGACACCGGGGAGCTGTTTTTT.

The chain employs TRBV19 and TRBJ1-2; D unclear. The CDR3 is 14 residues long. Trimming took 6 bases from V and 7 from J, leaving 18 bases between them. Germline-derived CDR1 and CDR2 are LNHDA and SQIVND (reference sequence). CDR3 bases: TGTGCCAGTAGAGTGGAGAATTGGCGGAGTGGCTACACCTTC. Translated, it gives CASRVENWRSGYTF.

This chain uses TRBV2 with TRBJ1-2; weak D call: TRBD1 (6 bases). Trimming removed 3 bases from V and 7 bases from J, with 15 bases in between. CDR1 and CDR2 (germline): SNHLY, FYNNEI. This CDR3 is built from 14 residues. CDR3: CASSEGNRVFGYTF. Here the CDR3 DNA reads TGTGCCAGCAGTGAGGGCAACAGGGTCTTTGGCTACACCTTC.

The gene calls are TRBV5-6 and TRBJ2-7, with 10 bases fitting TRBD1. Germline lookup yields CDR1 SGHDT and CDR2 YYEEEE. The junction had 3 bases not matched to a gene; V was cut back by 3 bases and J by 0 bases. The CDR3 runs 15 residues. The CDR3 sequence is CASSSRDRGSYEQYF. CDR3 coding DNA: TGTGCCAGCAGCTCCCGGGACAGGGGCTCCTACGAGCAGTACTTC.

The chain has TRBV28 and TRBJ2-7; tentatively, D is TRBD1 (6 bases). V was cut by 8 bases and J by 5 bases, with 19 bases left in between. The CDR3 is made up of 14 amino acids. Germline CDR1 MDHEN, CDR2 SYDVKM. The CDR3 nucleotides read TGTGCCAGCCATACTCCCTCAGGGGCGAACGAGCAGTACTTC. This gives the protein CASHTPSGANEQYF.

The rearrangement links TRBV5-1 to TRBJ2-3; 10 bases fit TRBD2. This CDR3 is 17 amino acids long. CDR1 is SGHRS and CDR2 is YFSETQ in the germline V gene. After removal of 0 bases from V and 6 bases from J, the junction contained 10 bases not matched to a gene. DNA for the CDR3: TGCGCCAGCAGCTTGGACCAGCGGGAGGGTCGCATCGATACGCAGTATTTT. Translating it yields CASSLDQREGRIDTQYF.

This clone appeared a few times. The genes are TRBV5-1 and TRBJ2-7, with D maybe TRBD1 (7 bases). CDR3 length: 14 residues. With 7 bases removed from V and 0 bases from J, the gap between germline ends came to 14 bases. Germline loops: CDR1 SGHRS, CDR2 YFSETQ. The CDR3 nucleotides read TGCGCCAGCGGCAGGGGGGACAGCTCCTACGAGCAGTACTTC. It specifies CASGRGDSSYEQYF.

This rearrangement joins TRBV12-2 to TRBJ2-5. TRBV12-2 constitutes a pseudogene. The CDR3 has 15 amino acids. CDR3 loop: CASRLGAETQETQYF. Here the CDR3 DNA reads TGTGCAAGTCGCTTAGGAGCAGAAACCCAAGAGACCCAGTACTTC.

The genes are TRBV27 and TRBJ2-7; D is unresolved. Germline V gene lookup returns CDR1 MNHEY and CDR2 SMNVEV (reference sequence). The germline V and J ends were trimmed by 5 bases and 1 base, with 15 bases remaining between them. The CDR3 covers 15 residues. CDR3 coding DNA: TGTGCCAGCAGTCTTGCCGGGCCCCAATCCTACGAGCAGTACTTC. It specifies CASSLAGPQSYEQYF.